This T cell receptor beta chain was recovered during a study of T cells in Graves' hyperthyroidism and ophthalmopathy. This clonotype has only one observation. Its antigen is unknown. Study findings and constraints: Ophthalmopathy was told apart from stable hyperthyroidism by a 13 V-J model. Progression to ophthalmopathy was predicted a median of 6.5 months early. Blood also held most thyroid clonotypes expanded beyond 0.001.

RNA transcripts yielded amplified TCR beta CDR3 regions. A first-round RT-PCR of the TCR CDR3 used the HTBI primer set. MiXCR was run by TCRdb on the multiplex PCR reads, yielding one entry per CDR3 protein. This table holds around 300,000 distinct CDR3 sequences, less than 30% found once. This CDR3 has 15 residues. Per the germline V gene, CDR1 is MDHEN and CDR2 is SYDVKM. The V gene lost 5 bases and the J gene lost 2 bases, with 15 bases spanning the gap. The chain carries TRBV28 and TRBJ2-5, with D perhaps TRBD1 (5 bases). The specimen sequenced was blood. The sequence came from a man in his forties or fifties with Graves' hyperthyroidism that later progressed to Graves' ophthalmopathy. DNA for the CDR3: TGTGCCAGCAGTCCCCTAGGGGCCAAGCAAGAGACCCAGTACTTC. This encodes CASSPLGAKQETQYF.